This TCR beta chain originates from a study of technical replicates of blood from a handful of donors. The V and J ends lost 2 bases and 5 bases respectively, with 24 bases between them. The length of the CDR3 is 19 residues. Germline V gene lookup returns CDR1 MGHRA and CDR2 YSYEKL. TCRdb's table, derived via immunoSEQ multiplex PCR, lists solely in-frame clones and lacks some. The sample carries about 72,000 clones, more than 90% recorded once. The sample consisted of T cells isolated from PBMCs. V and J are TRBV4-1 and TRBJ2-2; possible D gene TRBD2, 5 bases. This TCR was sampled from a human donor in good health. CDR3 sequence (DNA): TGCGCCAGCAGCCAATGGCAGGTGCTTAGCGTAGTGGGTACCGGGGAGCTGTTTTTT. Residues: CASSQWQVLSVVGTGELFF.